This TCR beta chain derives from a study of blood T cells in healthy people across ages. Findings and caveats of the study: Unsorted PBMCs prevented conclusive naive versus antigen-experienced comparison.

The germline CDR1 and CDR2 sequences are MNHNS and SASEGT. The CDR3 extends over 14 amino acids. All donors came from Russia, were Caucasian and healthy, and spanned ages about 6 to 100. The second PCR ran roughly 7 to 11 cycles with a sample-barcoded 5' primer and J-beta primers. TCRdb reanalysed the 5' RACE reads using MiXCR and keeps one entry per CDR3 protein. The sample shows 800,000 to 950,000 distinct CDR3 sequences, 25% to 30% of them seen only once. About this clonotype: No antigen is known for it. A read error may produce the germline difference seen at one junction end.

These data are also associated with another study on T cells of mothers and their children. That work states: Reads obtained per mother exceeded 9 million TCR beta CDR3 reads, with several million obtained per child. Detection of persistent microchimeric T cell clones did not occur.

This sequence joins TRBV6-1 and TRBJ1-5; D gene ambiguous. The clonotype was recovered from a middle-aged woman in good health. Sequencing was carried out using blood. CDR3 nucleotide sequence: TGTGCCAGCAGTGCTACAGATAGCAATCGGCCCCAGCATTTT. Protein sequence: CASSATDSNRPQHF.